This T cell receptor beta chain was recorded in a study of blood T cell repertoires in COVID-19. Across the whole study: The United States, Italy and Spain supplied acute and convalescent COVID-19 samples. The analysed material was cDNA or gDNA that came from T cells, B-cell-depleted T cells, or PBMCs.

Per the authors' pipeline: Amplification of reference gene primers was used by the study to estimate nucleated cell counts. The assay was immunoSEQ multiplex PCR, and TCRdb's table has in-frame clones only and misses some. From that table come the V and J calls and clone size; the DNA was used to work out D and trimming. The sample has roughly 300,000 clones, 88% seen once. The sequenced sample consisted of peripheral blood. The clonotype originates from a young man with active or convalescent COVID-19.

CDR3 in DNA: TGTGCCAGCAGCTTGGGAGAATACTACACCTTC. Protein sequence: CASSLGEYYTF. V usage is TRBV5-4 and J usage is TRBJ1-2, with D unresolved. Trimming left V 0 bases short and J 10 bases short, with 7 bases between. The CDR3 is 11 residues long. CDR1 SGHNT and CDR2 YYREEE come from the germline V gene (reference sequence).